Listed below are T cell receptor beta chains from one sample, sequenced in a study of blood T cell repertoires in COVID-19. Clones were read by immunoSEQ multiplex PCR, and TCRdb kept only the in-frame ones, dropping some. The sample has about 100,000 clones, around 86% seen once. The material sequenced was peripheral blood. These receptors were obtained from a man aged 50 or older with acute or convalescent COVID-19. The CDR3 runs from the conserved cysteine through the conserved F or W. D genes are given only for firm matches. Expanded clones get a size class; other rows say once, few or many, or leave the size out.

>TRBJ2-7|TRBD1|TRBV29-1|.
TGCAGCGTTTATGGCCGGACAGGGAAAGACGAGCAGTACTTC
CSVYGRTGKDEQYF
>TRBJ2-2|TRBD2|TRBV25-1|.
TGTGCCAGCAGTGAATATTCGACTAGCGGGGCGAACACCGGGGAGCTGTTTTTT
CASSEYSTSGANTGELFF
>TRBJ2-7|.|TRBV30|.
TGTGCCTGGAGTGTACCCCAGCGGGCCTCCTACGAGCAGTACTTC
CAWSVPQRASYEQYF
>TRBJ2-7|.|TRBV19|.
TGTGCCAGTAGTATTACAGGGTCCTCCTACGAGCAGTACTTC
CASSITGSSYEQYF
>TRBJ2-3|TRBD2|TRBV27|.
TGTGCCAGCAGTTTATCTCCTAGCGGGAGACTTGGAGATACGCAGTATTTT
CASSLSPSGRLGDTQYF
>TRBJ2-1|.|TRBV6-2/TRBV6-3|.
TGTGCCAGCAGTTACTCCTTCAGAGGGAGTGAGCAGTTCTTC
CASSYSFRGSEQFF
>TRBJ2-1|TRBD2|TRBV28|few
TGTGCCAGCAGTTTACTAGCGGCCGGGGGTGAGCAGTTCTTC
CASSLLAAGGEQFF
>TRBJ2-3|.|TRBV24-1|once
TGTGCCACCAGTGATTCTGGACGGGGATCGGAGTATTTT
CATSDSGRGSEYF
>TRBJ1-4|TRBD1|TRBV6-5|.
TGTGCCAGCAGGGGACAGGGAAAACTGTTTTTT
CASRGQGKLFF
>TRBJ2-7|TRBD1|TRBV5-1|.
TGCGCCAGCAGCTTGGGACAGGGGGCTTATGAGCAGTACTTC
CASSLGQGAYEQYF
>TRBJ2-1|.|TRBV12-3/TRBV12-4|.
TGTGCCAGCAGTTTAGGGCTTTACAATGAGCAGTTCTTC
CASSLGLYNEQFF
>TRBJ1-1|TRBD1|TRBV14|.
TGTGCCAGCAGCCACCTTGGGACAGCGAACACTGAAGCTTTCTTT
CASSHLGTANTEAFF
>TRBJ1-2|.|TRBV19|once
TGTGCCAGTAGGCCCTCAACAGGACCCTATGGCTACACCTTC
CASRPSTGPYGYTF
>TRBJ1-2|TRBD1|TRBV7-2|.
TGTGCCAGCAGCTTAGAGCAGGGGGCCGGGATCTATGGCTACACCTTC
CASSLEQGAGIYGYTF
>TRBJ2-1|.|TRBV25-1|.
TGTGCCACCCAAGGGCTAGCCAGCAATGAGCAGTTCTTC
CATQGLASNEQFF
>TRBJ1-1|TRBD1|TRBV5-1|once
TGCGCCAGCAGCTTGGCGGGACAGGTCCTCTCCAAAGCTTTCTTT
CASSLAGQVLSKAFF
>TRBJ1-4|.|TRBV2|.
TGTGCCAGCAATCAACAGGGAGCTAATGAAAAACTGTTTTTT
CASNQQGANEKLFF
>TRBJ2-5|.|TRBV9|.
TGTGCCAGCAGCGTAGATGGGGGCTTCGAGACCCAGTACTTC
CASSVDGGFETQYF
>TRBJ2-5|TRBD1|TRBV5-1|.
TGCGCCAGCAGCAAGGACAGGGGCCAAGAGACCCAGTACTTC
CASSKDRGQETQYF
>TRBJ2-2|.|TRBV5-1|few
TGCGCCAGCAGCTCGACAGGGAGGACCGGGGAGCTGTTTTTT
CASSSTGRTGELFF
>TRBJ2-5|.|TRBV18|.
TGTGCCAGCTCACCACAATCCACGGTTCAAGAGACCCAGTACTTC
CASSPQSTVQETQYF
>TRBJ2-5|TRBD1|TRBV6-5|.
TGTGCCAGCAGGCCGGGACAGTTAGAGACCCAGTACTTC
CASRPGQLETQYF
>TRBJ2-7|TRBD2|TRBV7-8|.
TGTGCCAGCAGGGCGGGAGGAACTACCTACGAGCAGTACTTC
CASRAGGTTYEQYF
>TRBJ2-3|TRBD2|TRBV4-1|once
TGCGCCAGCAGCCAAATGAAGCTAGCGGGAGCAGATACGCAGTATTTT
CASSQMKLAGADTQYF
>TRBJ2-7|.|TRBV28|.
TGTGCCAGCAGTTTAGAGCTCCGGGTGGCCTACGAGCAGTACTTC
CASSLELRVAYEQYF
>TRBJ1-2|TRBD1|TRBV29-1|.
TGCAGCGTTGGGGGACAGATCTATGGCTACACCTTC
CSVGGQIYGYTF
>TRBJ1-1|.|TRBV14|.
TGTGCCAGCAGTAATCGGGGGGCGGCTGAAGCTTTCTTT
CASSNRGAAEAFF
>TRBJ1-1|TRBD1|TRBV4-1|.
TGCGCCAGCAGACCCCTACAGGGGTTTAACACTGAAGCTTTCTTT
CASRPLQGFNTEAFF